The text below deals with one T cell receptor beta chain. Its antigen is undetermined. The ends were cut back, 0 bases at V and 5 bases at J, with 13 bases in the middle. The CDR3 sequence is 15 residues long. In germline, CDR1 is SGHVS, CDR2 FNYEAQ. Clones were sequenced by immunoSEQ multiplex PCR, and TCRdb holds only the in-frame ones, with some missing. The sample records more than 85,000 clones, 85% to 90% being singletons. The data derive from a study of siplizumab effects on memory and regulatory T cells. Study results and caveats: About 80-96% of proliferating CD4+ or CD8+ clones had no assignable naive or memory phenotype.

This clonotype was sampled from a human donor in good health. The gene calls are TRBV7-6 and TRBJ1-1; D is uncertain. Sequencing used CD4+ T cells sorted from blood. The CDR3 coding sequence is TGTGCCAGCAGCTTAGCTGCGGTAAGCGGGACTGAAGCTTTCTTT. This sequence encodes CASSLAAVSGTEAFF.